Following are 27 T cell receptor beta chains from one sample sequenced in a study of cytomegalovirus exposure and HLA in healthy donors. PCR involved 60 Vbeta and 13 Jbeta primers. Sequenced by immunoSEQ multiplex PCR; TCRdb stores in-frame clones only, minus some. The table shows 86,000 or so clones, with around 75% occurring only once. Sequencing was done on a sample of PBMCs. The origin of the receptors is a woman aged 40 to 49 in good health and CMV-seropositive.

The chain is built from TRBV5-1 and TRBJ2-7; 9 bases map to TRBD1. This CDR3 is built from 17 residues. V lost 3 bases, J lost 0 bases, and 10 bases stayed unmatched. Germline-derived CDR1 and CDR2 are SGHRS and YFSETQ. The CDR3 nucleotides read TGCGCCAGCAGCTACAAAAGGGACAGGGAAACCTCCTACGAGCAGTACTTC. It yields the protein CASSYKRDRETSYEQYF. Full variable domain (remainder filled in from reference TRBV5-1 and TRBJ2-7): KAGVTQTPRYLIKTRGQQVTLSCSPISGHRSVSWYQQTPGQGLQFLFEYFSETQRNKGNFPGRFSGRQFSNSRSEMNVSTLELGDSALYLCASSYKRDRETSYEQYFGPGTRLTVT.

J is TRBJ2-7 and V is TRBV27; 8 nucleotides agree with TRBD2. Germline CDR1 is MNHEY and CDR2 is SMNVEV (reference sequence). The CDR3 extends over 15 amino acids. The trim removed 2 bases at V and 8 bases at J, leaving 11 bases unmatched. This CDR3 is CASSLGPYAGGQQYF. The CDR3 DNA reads TGTGCCAGCAGTTTAGGACCCTACGCGGGAGGACAGCAGTACTTC.

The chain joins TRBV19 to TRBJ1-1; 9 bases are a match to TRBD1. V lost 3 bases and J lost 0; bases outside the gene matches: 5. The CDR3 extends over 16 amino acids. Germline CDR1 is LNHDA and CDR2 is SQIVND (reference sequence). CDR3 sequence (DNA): TGTGCCAGTAGTATTTCCCGGACAGGGGTGAACACTGAAGCTTTCTTT. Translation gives CASSISRTGVNTEAFF.

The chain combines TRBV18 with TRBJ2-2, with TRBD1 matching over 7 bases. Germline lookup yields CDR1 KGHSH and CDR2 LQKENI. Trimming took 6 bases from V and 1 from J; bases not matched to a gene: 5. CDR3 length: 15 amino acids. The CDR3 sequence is CASSTDRKNTGELFF. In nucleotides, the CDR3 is TGTGCCAGCTCCACGGACAGGAAGAACACCGGGGAGCTGTTTTTT.

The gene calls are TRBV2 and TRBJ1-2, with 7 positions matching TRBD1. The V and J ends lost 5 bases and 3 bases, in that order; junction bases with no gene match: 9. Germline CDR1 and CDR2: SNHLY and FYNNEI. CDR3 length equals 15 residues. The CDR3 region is CASSQQGRIDYGYTF. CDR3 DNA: TGTGCCAGCAGTCAACAGGGGCGGATAGACTATGGCTACACCTTC.

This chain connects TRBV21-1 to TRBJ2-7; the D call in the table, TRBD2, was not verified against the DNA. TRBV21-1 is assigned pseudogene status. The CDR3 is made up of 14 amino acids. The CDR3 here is CASSKVSGGYEQYF. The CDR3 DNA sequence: TGTGCCAGCAGCAAAGTTTCCGGAGGCTACGAGCAGTACTTC.

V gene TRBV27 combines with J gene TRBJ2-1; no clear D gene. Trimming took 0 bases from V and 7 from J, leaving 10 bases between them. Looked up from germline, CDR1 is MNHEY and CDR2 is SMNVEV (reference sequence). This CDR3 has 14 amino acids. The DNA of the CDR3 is TGTGCCAGCAGTTTATCGAGATTGGTGAATGAGCAGTTCTTC. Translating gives CASSLSRLVNEQFF.

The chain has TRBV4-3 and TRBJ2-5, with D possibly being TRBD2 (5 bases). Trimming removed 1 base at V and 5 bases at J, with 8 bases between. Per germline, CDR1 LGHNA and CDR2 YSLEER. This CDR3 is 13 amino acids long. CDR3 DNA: TGCGCCAGCAGCCAAGTACTAGGCGAGACCCAGTACTTC. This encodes CASSQVLGETQYF.

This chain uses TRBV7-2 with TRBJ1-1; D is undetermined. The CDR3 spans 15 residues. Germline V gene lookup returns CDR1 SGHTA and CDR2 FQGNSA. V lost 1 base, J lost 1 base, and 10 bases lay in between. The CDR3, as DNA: TGTGCCAGCAGCTTAGTCTGGGCTGAGAACACTGAAGCTTTCTTT. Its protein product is CASSLVWAENTEAFF. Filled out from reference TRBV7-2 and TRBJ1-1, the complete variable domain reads GAGVSQSPSNKVTEKGKDVELRCDPISGHTALYWYRQSLGQGLEFLIYFQGNSAPDKSGLPSDRFSAERTGGSVSTLTIQRTQQEDSAVYLCASSLVWAENTEAFFGQGTRLTVV.

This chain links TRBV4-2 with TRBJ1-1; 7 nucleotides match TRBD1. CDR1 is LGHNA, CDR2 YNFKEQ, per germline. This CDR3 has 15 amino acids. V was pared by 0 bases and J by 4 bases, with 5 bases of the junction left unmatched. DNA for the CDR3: TGTGCCAGCAGCCAAGACCGACAGGGCTTCACTGAAGCTTTCTTT. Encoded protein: CASSQDRQGFTEAFF.

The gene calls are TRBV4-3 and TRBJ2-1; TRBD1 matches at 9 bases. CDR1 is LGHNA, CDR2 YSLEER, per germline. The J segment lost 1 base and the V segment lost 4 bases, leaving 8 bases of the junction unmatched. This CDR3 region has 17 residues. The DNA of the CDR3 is TGCGCCAGCAGCCCAGACATGGGACAGGGTTCCTACAATGAGCAGTTCTTC. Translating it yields CASSPDMGQGSYNEQFF.

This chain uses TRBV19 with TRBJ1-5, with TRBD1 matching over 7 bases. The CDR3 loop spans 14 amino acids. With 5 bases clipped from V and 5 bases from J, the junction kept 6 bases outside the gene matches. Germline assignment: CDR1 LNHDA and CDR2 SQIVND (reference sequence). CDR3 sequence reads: CASSGRDRHQPQHF. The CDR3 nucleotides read TGTGCCAGTAGTGGTCGGGACAGACATCAGCCCCAGCATTTT.

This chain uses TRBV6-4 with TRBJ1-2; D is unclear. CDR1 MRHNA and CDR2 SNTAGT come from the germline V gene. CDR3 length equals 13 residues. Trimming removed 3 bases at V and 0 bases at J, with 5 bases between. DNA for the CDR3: TGTGCCAGCAGTGATAATGCTAACTATGGCTACACCTTC. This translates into CASSDNANYGYTF.

CDR3 nucleotide sequence: TGTGCCAGCAGCGCGAGCCCCTACGACAAAGGGGATCCCTACGAGCAGTACTTC. It specifies CASSASPYDKGDPYEQYF. V and J are TRBV9 and TRBJ2-7; maybe TRBD1 (5 bases). The CDR3 spans 18 residues. CDR1 and CDR2 (germline): SGDLS, YYNGEE. Trimming removed 3 bases from V and 2 bases from J, with 24 bases in between.

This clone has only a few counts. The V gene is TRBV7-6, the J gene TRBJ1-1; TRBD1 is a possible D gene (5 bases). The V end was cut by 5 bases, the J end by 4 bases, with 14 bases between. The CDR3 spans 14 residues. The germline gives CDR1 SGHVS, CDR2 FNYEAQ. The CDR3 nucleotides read TGTGCCAGCAGCCCGGGACTGGGCGGCACTGAAGCTTTCTTT. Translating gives CASSPGLGGTEAFF.

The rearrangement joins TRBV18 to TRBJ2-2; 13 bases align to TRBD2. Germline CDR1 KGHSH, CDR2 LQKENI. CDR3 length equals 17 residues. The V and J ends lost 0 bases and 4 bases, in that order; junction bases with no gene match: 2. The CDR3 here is CASSPPGLAGSTGELFF. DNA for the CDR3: TGTGCCAGCTCACCACCGGGACTAGCGGGATCCACCGGGGAGCTGTTTTTT.

CDR3 sequence: CASRRGNNQPQHF. The CDR3 bases are TGTGCCAGCCGACGGGGAAATAATCAGCCCCAGCATTTT. The chain has TRBV28 and TRBJ1-5; no clear D. Per the germline V gene, CDR1 is MDHEN and CDR2 is SYDVKM. This CDR3 region has 13 residues. V was shortened by 8 bases and J by 4 bases, with 12 bases between the two germline ends.

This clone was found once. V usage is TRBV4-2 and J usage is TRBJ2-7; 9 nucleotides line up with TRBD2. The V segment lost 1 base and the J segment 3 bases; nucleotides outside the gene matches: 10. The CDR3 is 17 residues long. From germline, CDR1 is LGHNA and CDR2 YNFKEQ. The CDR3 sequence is CASSQGISGGYHYEQYF. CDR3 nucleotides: TGTGCCAGCAGCCAAGGGATTAGCGGGGGCTATCACTACGAGCAGTACTTC.

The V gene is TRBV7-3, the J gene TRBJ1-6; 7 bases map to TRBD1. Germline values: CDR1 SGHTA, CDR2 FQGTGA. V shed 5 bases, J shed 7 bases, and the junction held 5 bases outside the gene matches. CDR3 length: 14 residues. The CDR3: CASSLGTANSPLHF. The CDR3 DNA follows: TGTGCCAGCAGCCTGGGGACAGCAAATTCACCCCTCCACTTT.

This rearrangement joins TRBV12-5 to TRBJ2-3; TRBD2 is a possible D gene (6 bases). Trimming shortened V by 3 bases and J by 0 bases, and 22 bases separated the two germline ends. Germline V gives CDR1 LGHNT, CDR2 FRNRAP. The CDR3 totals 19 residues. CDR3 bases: TGTGCTAGTGGTTTTCCCGCGGAGGGGATAACAGTCAGCACAGATACGCAGTATTTT. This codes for CASGFPAEGITVSTDTQYF.

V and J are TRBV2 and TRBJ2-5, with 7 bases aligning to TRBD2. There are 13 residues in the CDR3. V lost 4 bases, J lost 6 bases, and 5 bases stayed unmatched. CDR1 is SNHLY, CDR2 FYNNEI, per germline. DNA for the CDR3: TGTGCCAGCAGTGGACTAGCTAGACAGACCCAGTACTTC. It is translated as CASSGLARQTQYF.

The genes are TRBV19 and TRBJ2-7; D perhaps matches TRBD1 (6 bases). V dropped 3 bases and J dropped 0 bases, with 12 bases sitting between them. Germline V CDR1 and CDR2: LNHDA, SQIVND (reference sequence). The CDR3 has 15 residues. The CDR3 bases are TGTGCCAGTAGTATTTCGGCAGGGGCCTCCTACGAGCAGTACTTC. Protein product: CASSISAGASYEQYF.

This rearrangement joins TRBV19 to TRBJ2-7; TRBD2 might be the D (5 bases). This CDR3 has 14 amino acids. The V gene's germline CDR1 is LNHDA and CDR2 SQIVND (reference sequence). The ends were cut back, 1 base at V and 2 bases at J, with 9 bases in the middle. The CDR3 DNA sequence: TGTGCCAGTAGTATAGGGACGGGAACCTACGAGCAGTACTTC. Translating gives CASSIGTGTYEQYF.

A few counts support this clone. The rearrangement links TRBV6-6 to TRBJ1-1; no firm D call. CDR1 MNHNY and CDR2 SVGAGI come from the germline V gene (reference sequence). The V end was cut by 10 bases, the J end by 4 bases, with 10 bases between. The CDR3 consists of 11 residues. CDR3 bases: TGTGCCACCCGCGGAAGCACTGAAGCTTTCTTT. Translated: CATRGSTEAFF.

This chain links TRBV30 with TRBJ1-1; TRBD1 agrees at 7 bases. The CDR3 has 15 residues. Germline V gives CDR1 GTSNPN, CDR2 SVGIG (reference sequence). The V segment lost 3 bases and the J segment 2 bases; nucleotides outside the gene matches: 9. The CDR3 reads CAWSRGQLQNTEAFF. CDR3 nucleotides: TGTGCCTGGAGCCGGGGACAGCTCCAAAACACTGAAGCTTTCTTT. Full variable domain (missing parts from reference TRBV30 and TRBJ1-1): SQTIHQWPATLVQPVGSPLSLECTVEGTSNPNLYWYRQAAGRGLQLLFYSVGIGQISSEVPQNLSASRPQDRQFILSSKKLLLSDSGFYLCAWSRGQLQNTEAFFGQGTRLTVV.

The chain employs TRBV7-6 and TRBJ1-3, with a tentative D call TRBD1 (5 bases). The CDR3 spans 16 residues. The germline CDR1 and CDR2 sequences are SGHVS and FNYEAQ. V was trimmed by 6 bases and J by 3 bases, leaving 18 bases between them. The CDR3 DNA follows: TGTGCCAGCAGTCTTCTAGGGGAAAGGAATGGAAACACCATATATTTT. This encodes CASSLLGERNGNTIYF.

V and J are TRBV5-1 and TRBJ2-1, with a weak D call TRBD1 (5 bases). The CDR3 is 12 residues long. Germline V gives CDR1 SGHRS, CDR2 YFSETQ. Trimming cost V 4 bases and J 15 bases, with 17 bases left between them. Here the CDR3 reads CASSETGQDPFF. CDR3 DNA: TGCGCCAGCAGCGAAACAGGCCAGGATCCGTTCTTC.